This TCR beta chain was identified during a study of technical replicates of blood from a few donors. Assay used: immunoSEQ multiplex PCR; TCRdb lists only in-frame clones, some missing. This table has some 8,000 clones, 90% appearing once. The CDR3 runs 15 residues. Trimming took 6 bases from V and 0 from J; bases not matched to a gene: 11. CDR1 and CDR2 (germline): SQVTM, ANQGSEA. The source of this sequence is a human donor in good health. This chain joins TRBV29-1 and TRBJ2-7, with 7 bases matching TRBD1. Sequencing input: PBMCs. The CDR3 protein is CSVGDTGDLSYEQYF. Here the CDR3 DNA reads TGCAGCGTGGGAGATACAGGGGACCTCTCCTACGAGCAGTACTTC.